These 27 T cell receptor beta chains share one sample of origin, sequenced in a study of cytomegalovirus exposure and HLA in healthy donors. It was with 60 Vbeta and 13 Jbeta primers that the PCR ran. Repertoires were generated with immunoSEQ multiplex PCR, while TCRdb's copy carries only in-frame clones and drops some. The data hold about 93,000 clones, with about 66% observed a single time. What was sequenced was PBMCs. Receptor source: a boy between 5 and 17 years old in good health and CMV-seropositive.

The V gene is TRBV5-1, the J gene TRBJ1-1; 7 bases fit TRBD1. V shed 4 bases and J 1 base; nucleotides not matched to a gene: 1. The length of the CDR3 is 13 residues. Germline V lookup: CDR1 SGHRS, CDR2 YFSETQ. The CDR3 reads CASSRTGNTEAFF. The DNA of the CDR3 is TGCGCCAGCAGCCGGACAGGGAACACTGAAGCTTTCTTT. The whole variable domain, filled in from reference TRBV5-1 and TRBJ1-1, reads KAGVTQTPRYLIKTRGQQVTLSCSPISGHRSVSWYQQTPGQGLQFLFEYFSETQRNKGNFPGRFSGRQFSNSRSEMNVSTLELGDSALYLCASSRTGNTEAFFGQGTRLTVV.

The genes are TRBV4-1 and TRBJ2-7, with 8 bases matching TRBD1. V lost 0 bases to trimming and J lost 6 bases; unmatched junction nucleotides: 10. Germline V gives CDR1 MGHRA, CDR2 YSYEKL. The CDR3 contains 16 residues. The CDR3 coding sequence is TGCGCCAGCAGCCAAGATAGGACAGGGAAACTCGGCGAGCAGTACTTC. Translated: CASSQDRTGKLGEQYF.

The chain employs TRBV6-1 and TRBJ2-7; tentatively, D is TRBD2 (7 bases). This CDR3 is built from 14 residues. Germline V gene sequence: CDR1 MNHNS, CDR2 SASEGT. The V and J ends lost 4 bases and 0 bases respectively, with 10 bases between them. In DNA, the CDR3 is TGTGCCAGCAGTGTAAGGGGGGGCTCCTACGAGCAGTACTTC. Its translation is CASSVRGGSYEQYF.

This chain uses TRBV7-8 with TRBJ1-6, with D possibly matching TRBD1 (5 bases). V lost 4 bases and J 3 bases, leaving 13 bases between the germline ends. The CDR3 length is 16 residues. Germline V gene data show CDR1 as SGHVS and CDR2 as FQNEAQ. This CDR3 is CASSSGTPNYNSPLHF. The CDR3 nucleotides are TGTGCCAGCAGCTCCGGGACTCCCAACTATAATTCACCCCTCCACTTT.

This clone was counted once. The rearrangement joins TRBV11-2 to TRBJ2-1; no firm D call. The CDR3 loop spans 14 amino acids. Trimming removed 5 bases from V and 3 bases from J, with 11 bases in between. Per germline, CDR1 SGHAT and CDR2 FQNNGV. The chain's CDR3 is CASSPRIGYNEQFF. CDR3 sequence (DNA): TGTGCCAGCAGCCCCAGAATTGGCTACAATGAGCAGTTCTTC. Full variable domain (missing parts from reference TRBV11-2 and TRBJ2-1): EAGVAQSPRYKIIEKRQSVAFWCNPISGHATLYWYQQILGQGPKLLIQFQNNGVVDDSQLPKDRFSAERLKGVDSTLKIQPAKLEDSAVYLCASSPRIGYNEQFFGPGTRLTVL.

V usage is TRBV19 and J usage is TRBJ2-3; a possible D gene is TRBD2 (6 bases). The CDR3 covers 19 residues. Germline V CDR1 and CDR2: LNHDA, SQIVND (reference sequence). V was pared by 5 bases and J by 9 bases, with 33 bases between. The CDR3 nucleotides are TGTGCCAGTAGTCACCGGGACTCCACCGGACCCACTCAAAACAAAACGCAGTATTTT. The encoded protein is CASSHRDSTGPTQNKTQYF.

This clone was seen only a few times. V gene TRBV6-6 combines with J gene TRBJ2-3, with TRBD2 identical over 7 bases. V shed 5 bases, J shed 5 bases, and the junction held 7 bases outside the gene matches. Germline V lookup: CDR1 MNHNY, CDR2 SVGAGI (reference sequence). The CDR3 is 14 amino acids. CDR3 in DNA: TGTGCCAGCAGTACCTCTGCGGGGGTAGATACGCAGTATTTT. This translates into CASSTSAGVDTQYF.

V usage is TRBV2 and J usage is TRBJ1-5; D gene unclear. The V end was cut by 2 bases, the J end by 0 bases, with 17 bases between. The CDR3 spans 18 residues. Per germline, CDR1 SNHLY and CDR2 FYNNEI. The CDR3 protein is CASSESGGSMLSNQPQHF. The CDR3 DNA reads TGTGCCAGCAGTGAATCGGGAGGGAGTATGCTTAGCAATCAGCCCCAGCATTTT.

V is TRBV5-1 and J is TRBJ2-1; TRBD2 aligns across 16 bases. The length of the CDR3 is 18 residues. CDR1 is SGHRS and CDR2 is YFSETQ in the germline V gene. The trim removed 4 bases at V and 3 bases at J, leaving 7 bases unmatched. CDR3 DNA sequence: TGCGCCAGCAGCGCGGGACTAGCGGGGGGGCTATTCTACAATGAGCAGTTCTTC. This sequence encodes CASSAGLAGGLFYNEQFF.

The chain uses TRBV6-5 and TRBJ2-1, with unresolved D. The V end lost 6 bases, the J end lost 5 bases, and 5 bases lay between the germline ends. This CDR3 is 11 amino acids long. CDR1 is MNHEY and CDR2 is SVGAGI in the germline V gene. The CDR3 here is CASRLDNEQFF. DNA of the CDR3: TGTGCCAGCAGGTTAGACAATGAGCAGTTCTTC.

The rearrangement joins TRBV18 to TRBJ2-2; no definite D call. The V end was cut by 4 bases, the J end by 6 bases, with 6 bases between. The CDR3 loop spans 12 amino acids. Looked up from germline, CDR1 is KGHSH and CDR2 is LQKENI. The CDR3, as DNA: TGTGCCAGCTCACTCGGTCCCGGGGAGCTGTTTTTT. Amino acids: CASSLGPGELFF.

The chain links TRBV7-3 to TRBJ1-1; D may be TRBD1 (6 bases). The V gene's germline CDR1 is SGHTA and CDR2 FQGTGA. V gave up 2 bases and J gave up 4 bases, with 11 bases separating them. The CDR3 consists of 14 residues. This CDR3 is CASSLGGARTEAFF. In DNA, the CDR3 is TGTGCCAGCAGCTTAGGGGGGGCCCGCACTGAAGCTTTCTTT.

J is TRBJ1-2 and V is TRBV7-9, with a weak D call TRBD1 (6 bases). V gave up 0 bases and J gave up 8 bases, with 19 bases separating them. Germline CDR1 and CDR2: SEHNR and FQNEAQ (reference sequence). The CDR3 spans 16 residues. CDR3 loop: CASSLALDRYYRGYTF. The CDR3 DNA sequence: TGTGCCAGCAGCTTAGCCCTCGACAGGTATTATAGGGGCTACACCTTC.

This clone was detected a few times. The V and J genes are TRBV7-2 and TRBJ2-7, with a tentative D call TRBD1 (7 bases). V lost 7 bases, J lost 4 bases, and 17 bases lay in between. The CDR3 sequence is 14 residues long. In germline, CDR1 is SGHTA, CDR2 FQGNSA. Here the CDR3 DNA reads TGTGCCAGCACCACTCAGGGGGGCTTGTACGAGCAGTACTTC. Translated, it gives CASTTQGGLYEQYF.

This clone was found a few times. The chain uses TRBV29-1 and TRBJ1-2, with D perhaps TRBD1 (6 bases). The CDR3 is made up of 15 amino acids. From germline, CDR1 is SQVTM and CDR2 ANQGSEA. Trimming removed 5 bases from V and 3 bases from J, with 19 bases in between. The CDR3 spells CSVPWVGGMDYGYTF. The CDR3 DNA is TGCAGCGTTCCCTGGGTTGGGGGCATGGACTATGGCTACACCTTC.

This chain uses TRBV2 with TRBJ1-5; TRBD1 might be the D (5 bases). This CDR3 comprises 15 residues. Trimming left V 2 bases short and J 5 bases short, with 13 bases between. Germline CDR1 and CDR2: SNHLY and FYNNEI. The CDR3 DNA sequence: TGTGCCAGCAGTGAATACCAGGGAGGGGATCAGCCCCAGCATTTT. It specifies CASSEYQGGDQPQHF. The full variable domain, in which reference TRBV2 and TRBJ1-5 provide the parts outside the CDR3, is EPEVTQTPSHQVTQMGQEVILRCVPISNHLYFYWYRQILGQKVEFLVSFYNNEISEKSEIFDDQFSVERPDGSNFTLKIRSTKLEDSAMYFCASSEYQGGDQPQHFGDGTRLSIL.

The chain employs TRBV28 and TRBJ2-1, with D perhaps matching TRBD1 (6 bases). The CDR3 consists of 15 residues. Trimming removed 10 bases from V and 3 bases from J, with 19 bases in between. Per germline, CDR1 MDHEN and CDR2 SYDVKM. The CDR3 region is CATISGEMGYNEQFF. In nucleotides, the CDR3 is TGTGCCACCATCTCAGGGGAGATGGGCTACAATGAGCAGTTCTTC.

The gene calls are TRBV7-9 and TRBJ2-5; perhaps TRBD2 as D (6 bases). The CDR3 spans 14 residues. Germline V gene lookup returns CDR1 SEHNR and CDR2 FQNEAQ (reference sequence). The ends were cut back, 3 bases at V and 4 bases at J, with 12 bases in the middle. The CDR3 DNA reads as TGTGCCAGCAGCTTGCGGGAATGGGGAGAGACCCAGTACTTC. It is translated as CASSLREWGETQYF.

This chain connects TRBV27 to TRBJ2-2; D not certain. The germline V and J ends were trimmed by 6 bases and 6 bases, with 8 bases remaining between them. The germline gives CDR1 MNHEY, CDR2 SMNVEV (reference sequence). This CDR3 comprises 12 residues. Here the CDR3 reads CASSRGPGELFF. CDR3 in DNA: TGTGCCAGCAGCCGAGGCCCCGGGGAGCTGTTTTTT.

This chain links TRBV6-1 with TRBJ2-3, with D maybe TRBD2 (6 bases). V lost 11 bases and J 1 base, leaving 13 bases between the germline ends. Germline V gives CDR1 MNHNS, CDR2 SASEGT. The CDR3 runs 13 residues. CDR3 coding DNA: TGTGCCGGCGGGACCCCCGGCACAGATACGCAGTATTTT. Translation gives CAGGTPGTDTQYF.

This chain uses TRBV7-2 with TRBJ2-3, with D possibly TRBD1 on 6 matching bases. The V gene lost 3 bases and the J gene lost 4 bases, with 11 bases spanning the gap. From germline, CDR1 is SGHTA and CDR2 FQGNSA. The CDR3 loop spans 14 amino acids. This chain's CDR3 is CASSFYRESDTQYF. The CDR3 DNA sequence: TGTGCCAGCAGCTTTTACAGGGAGTCAGATACGCAGTATTTT.

This chain connects TRBV19 to TRBJ1-1; D ambiguous. Trimming took 5 bases from V and 0 from J, leaving 7 bases between them. The CDR3 loop spans 13 amino acids. The germline V gene has CDR1 LNHDA and CDR2 SQIVND (reference sequence). The CDR3 DNA reads TGTGCCAGTAGTCTACAGTTGAACACTGAAGCTTTCTTT. Translation gives CASSLQLNTEAFF.

The V and J genes are TRBV7-6 and TRBJ2-1; 7 bases fit TRBD2. V shed 1 base, J shed 0 bases, and the junction held 15 bases outside the gene matches. The CDR3 runs to 20 residues. Germline values: CDR1 SGHVS, CDR2 FNYEAQ. The CDR3 loop is CASSLEPRGEIGSSYNEQFF. The CDR3 bases are TGTGCCAGCAGCTTAGAACCTCGGGGGGAGATCGGAAGCTCCTACAATGAGCAGTTCTTC. Based on the CDR3 plus reference TRBV7-6 and TRBJ2-1, the full variable domain is GAGVSQSPRYKVTKRGQDVALRCDPISGHVSLYWYRQALGQGPEFLTYFNYEAQQDKSGLPNDRFSAERPEGSISTLTIQRTEQRDSAMYRCASSLEPRGEIGSSYNEQFFGPGTRLTVL.

The chain has TRBV18 and TRBJ1-1; tentatively, D is TRBD1 (5 bases). CDR3 length: 15 amino acids. Between the trimmed V and J ends, which lost 3 bases and 5 bases, there was a span of 16 bases. Germline V lookup: CDR1 KGHSH, CDR2 LQKENI. The CDR3 DNA sequence: TGTGCCAGCTCACCCCCAGGAGGGGTAAGGACTGAAGCTTTCTTT. Translation gives CASSPPGGVRTEAFF.

This clone showed up just a few times. V gene TRBV6-5 combines with J gene TRBJ2-7; 7 bases agree with TRBD2. The CDR3 is 14 residues long. Germline CDR1 reads MNHEY; CDR2 reads SVGAGI. The J segment lost 7 bases and the V segment lost 6 bases, leaving 12 bases of the junction unmatched. The DNA of the CDR3 is TGTGCCAGCAGAACGAGCGGGGCCTCTGGGGAGCAGTACTTC. It codes for CASRTSGASGEQYF.

The chain is built from TRBV29-1 and TRBJ1-2; 8 bases map to TRBD1. In germline, CDR1 is SQVTM, CDR2 ANQGSEA. CDR3 length equals 13 residues. V dropped 2 bases and J dropped 4; count of bases not matched to a gene: 3. The CDR3 DNA sequence: TGCAGCGTTGAACAGGGGGCATTCTATGGCTACACCTTC. Translating it yields CSVEQGAFYGYTF.

The chain links TRBV9 to TRBJ1-4; tentatively, D is TRBD1 (6 bases). This CDR3 region has 16 residues. V lost 0 bases and J 7 bases, leaving 16 bases between the germline ends. Germline V gene lookup returns CDR1 SGDLS and CDR2 YYNGEE. The CDR3 here is CASSVGPTGSGEKLFF. CDR3 nucleotides: TGTGCCAGCAGCGTAGGCCCGACAGGTTCTGGTGAAAAACTGTTTTTT.